This T cell receptor (beta chain) was retrieved from a study of shared clonotypes between healthy human individuals. It was at deep level that the assay was run. Original handling: Filtering was not the same, since immunoSEQ gave junction-only sequences without quality scores. Measured with immunoSEQ multiplex PCR; TCRdb has only the in-frame clones, and not every one. V and J calls and clone size are those listed in that table; D and trimming were worked out from the DNA. Found here are some 2,000,000 clones, approximately 95% of them singletons; the top ten hold 0.13%. General study findings and limits: Since donors were few, the genetic and exposure-history diversity represented was limited. Clonotype sharing across a few donors was observed for around 4.8% of naive CD4 clonotypes.

This clone was picked up one time. Its antigen is unidentified. V lost 1 base and J lost 5, with 13 bases in between. The CDR3 length is 14 residues. Germline CDR1 reads SGHRS; CDR2 reads YFSETQ. This clonotype was obtained from a man aged 18 to 29 in good health. The genes are TRBV5-1 and TRBJ2-7; D uncertain. The sequenced material came from naive CD4+ T cells sorted from blood. Sample subset: CD45RA+ positively selected. This chain's CDR3 is CASSLRAGINEQYF. Here the CDR3 DNA reads TGCGCCAGCAGCTTGAGGGCCGGAATCAACGAGCAGTACTTC. The whole variable domain, remainder taken from reference TRBV5-1 and TRBJ2-7, is KAGVTQTPRYLIKTRGQQVTLSCSPISGHRSVSWYQQTPGQGLQFLFEYFSETQRNKGNFPGRFSGRQFSNSRSEMNVSTLELGDSALYLCASSLRAGINEQYFGPGTRLTVT.